The 4 T cell receptor beta chains below come from one sample, sequenced in a study of shared clonotypes between healthy human individuals. Some clones are missing from TCRdb's copy, which holds only in-frame ones; the method was immunoSEQ multiplex PCR. The sample carries a few million clones, 80% to 95% recorded once. The sequencing sample was made of naive CD4+ T cells from PBMCs. Stated subset: CD45RA+ positively selected. The receptors come from a man aged 18 to 29 in good health. Some clones in this sample may be carry-over from other donors' samples.

This clone was seen once. J is TRBJ2-7 and V is TRBV7-8; 14 nucleotides align to TRBD2. V dropped 5 bases and J dropped 4; count of bases not matched to a gene: 7. The CDR3 consists of 16 residues. Germline loops: CDR1 SGHVS, CDR2 FQNEAQ. This CDR3 reads CASSPLGTSGSYEQYF. In DNA form, the CDR3 reads TGTGCCAGCAGCCCGTTGGGGACTAGCGGGAGTTACGAGCAGTACTTC.

The V gene is TRBV21-1, the J gene TRBJ2-7; the DNA was not compared with TRBD1, the D call given in the table. TRBV21-1 is assigned pseudogene status. The CDR3 is made up of 16 amino acids. For the CDR3, the DNA is TGTGCCAGCAGCAAAGATTCGGACAGGGGGCGAGGAGAGCAGTACTTC. It specifies CASSKDSDRGRGEQYF.

V gene TRBV30 combines with J gene TRBJ2-2, with 14 bases fitting TRBD2. J was trimmed by 4 bases and V by 2 bases; bases with no gene match: 6. Germline V lookup: CDR1 GTSNPN, CDR2 SVGIG (reference sequence). CDR3 length: 17 amino acids. The CDR3 DNA sequence: TGTGCCTGGAGTCCGGGACTAGCGGGAGTAAGCACCGGGGAGCTGTTTTTT. Protein: CAWSPGLAGVSTGELFF.

The chain couples TRBV5-6 to TRBJ2-7; TRBD1 or TRBD2 may be the D gene (5 bases each). V lost 2 bases and J lost 4, with 7 bases in between. The CDR3 has 12 amino acids. Germline CDR1 reads SGHDT; CDR2 reads YYEEEE. This CDR3 reads CASSFWGYEQYF. The DNA of the CDR3 is TGTGCCAGCAGCTTTTGGGGGTACGAGCAGTACTTC.